This T cell receptor (beta chain) stems from a study of shared clonotypes between healthy human individuals. The sorted-subset replicate PCRs were given about 200 ng DNA, which is tens of thousands of T cell genomes. This table comes from immunoSEQ multiplex PCR, and its TCRdb copy is limited to in-frame clones, with some not included. The data show a few million clones, with over 85% seen just once and about 0.37% held by the top ten. The V end was cut by 1 base, the J end by 6 bases, with 21 bases between. Germline CDR1 reads LGHNA; CDR2 reads YSLEER. This CDR3 is 18 amino acids long. Turning to this clone: Its target is unknown.

Study outcomes and limitations: Among non-shared clonotypes, generation probabilities were lower than among those shared by all four donors.

This TCR was sampled from a man between 18 and 35 years old in good health. Some clones in this sample may be carry-over from other donors' samples. The chain recombines TRBV4-3 with TRBJ2-2, with D perhaps TRBD1 or TRBD2 (5 bases each). Material: naive CD4+ T cells from PBMCs. Documented subset: CD45RA+ positively selected. The CDR3 DNA follows: TGCGCCAGCAGCCAAGGGGGGTTGCCCGGAGGATCACCCGGGGAGCTGTTTTTT. It encodes CASSQGGLPGGSPGELFF.